This paragraph reports one T cell receptor (beta chain). This sample was included in a study of shared clonotypes between healthy human individuals. Study context: For every donor, three CD4 naive, three CD4 memory, two CD8 naive and one CD8 memory plates were used.

The study enrolled healthy HIV-negative adults without recent acute infections or vaccinations as donors. Trimming took off 1 base at V and 9 bases at J, with 7 bases between the two ends. From germline, CDR1 is SGHTA and CDR2 FQGNSA. The CDR3 has 12 residues. Libraries were prepared by immunoSEQ multiplex PCR; TCRdb keeps only in-frame clonotypes and omits some of them. This table holds 2 million to 2.5 million clones, approximately 96% found once. The chain has TRBV7-2 and TRBJ2-1; D gene ambiguous. The sequenced material came from naive CD4+ T cells sorted from blood. Subset described: CD45RA+ positively selected. This receptor was taken from a man between 18 and 35 years old in good health. The CDR3 DNA reads as TGTGCCAGCAGCTTAGATCCGAGTGAGCAGTTCTTC. It codes for CASSLDPSEQFF.